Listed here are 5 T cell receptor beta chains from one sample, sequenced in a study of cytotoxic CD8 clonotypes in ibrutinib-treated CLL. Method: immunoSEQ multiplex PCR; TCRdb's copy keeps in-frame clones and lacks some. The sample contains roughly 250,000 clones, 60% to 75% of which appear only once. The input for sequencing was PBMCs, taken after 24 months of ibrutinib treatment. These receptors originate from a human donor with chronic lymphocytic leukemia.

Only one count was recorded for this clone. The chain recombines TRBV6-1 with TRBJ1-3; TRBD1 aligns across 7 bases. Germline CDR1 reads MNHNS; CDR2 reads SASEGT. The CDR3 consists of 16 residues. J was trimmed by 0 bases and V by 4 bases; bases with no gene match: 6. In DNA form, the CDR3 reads TGTGCCAGCAGTGTACAGGGGCCTAGCTCTGGAAACACCATATATTTT. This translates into CASSVQGPSSGNTIYF.

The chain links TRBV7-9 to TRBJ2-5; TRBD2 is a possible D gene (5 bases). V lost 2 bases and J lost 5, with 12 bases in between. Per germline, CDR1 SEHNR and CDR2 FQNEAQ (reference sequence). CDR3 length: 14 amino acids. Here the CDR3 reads CASSLLEGMETQYF. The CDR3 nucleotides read TGTGCCAGCAGCTTACTCGAGGGTATGGAGACCCAGTACTTC. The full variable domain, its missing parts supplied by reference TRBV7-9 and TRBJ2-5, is DTGVSQNPRHKITKRGQNVTFRCDPISEHNRLYWYRQTLGQGPEFLTYFQNEAQLEKSRLLSDRFSAERPKGSFSTLEIQRTEQGDSAMYLCASSLLEGMETQYFGPGTRLLVL.

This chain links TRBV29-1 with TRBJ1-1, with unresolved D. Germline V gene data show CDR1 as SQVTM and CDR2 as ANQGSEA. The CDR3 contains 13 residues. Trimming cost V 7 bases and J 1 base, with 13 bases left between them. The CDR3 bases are TGCAGCGCCCAAGTTGGCCCGAACACTGAAGCTTTCTTT. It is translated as CSAQVGPNTEAFF.

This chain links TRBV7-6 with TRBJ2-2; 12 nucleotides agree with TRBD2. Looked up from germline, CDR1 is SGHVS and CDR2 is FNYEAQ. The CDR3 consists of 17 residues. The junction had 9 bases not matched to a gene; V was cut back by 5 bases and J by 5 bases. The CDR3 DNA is TGTGCCAGCAGCGACCACTACGGACTAGCGGGAACCGGGGAGCTGTTTTTT. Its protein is CASSDHYGLAGTGELFF.

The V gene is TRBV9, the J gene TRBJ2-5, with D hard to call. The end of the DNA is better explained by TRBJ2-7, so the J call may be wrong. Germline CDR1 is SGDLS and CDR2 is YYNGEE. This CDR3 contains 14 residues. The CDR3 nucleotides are TGTGCCAGCAGCAACGGGCTCAGCTCCTACGAGCAGTACTTC. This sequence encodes CASSNGLSSYEQYF.